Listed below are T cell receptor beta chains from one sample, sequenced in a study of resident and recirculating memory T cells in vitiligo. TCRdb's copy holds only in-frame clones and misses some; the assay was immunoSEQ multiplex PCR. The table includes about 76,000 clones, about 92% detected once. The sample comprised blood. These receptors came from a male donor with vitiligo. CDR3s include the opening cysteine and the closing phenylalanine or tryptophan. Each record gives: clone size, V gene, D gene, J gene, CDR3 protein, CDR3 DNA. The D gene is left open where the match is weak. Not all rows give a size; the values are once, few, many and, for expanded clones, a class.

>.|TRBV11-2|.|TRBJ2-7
CASSRTPGVGSYEQYF
TGTGCCAGCAGCCGGACTCCGGGGGTGGGATCCTACGAGCAGTACTTC
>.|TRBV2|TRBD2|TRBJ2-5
CASSTGLGGETQYF
TGTGCCAGCTCGACGGGACTAGGCGGGGAGACCCAGTACTTC
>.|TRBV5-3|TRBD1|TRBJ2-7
CARRRQGIKQYF
TGTGCCAGAAGACGACAGGGTATTAAGCAGTACTTC
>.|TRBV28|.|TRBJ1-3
CASSLPPWRDLRGNTIYF
TGTGCCAGCAGTTTACCCCCTTGGCGGGATCTTCGTGGAAACACCATATATTTT
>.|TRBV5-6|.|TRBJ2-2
CASSLGRNTGELFF
TGTGCCAGCAGCTTGGGGAGGAACACCGGGGAGCTGTTTTTT
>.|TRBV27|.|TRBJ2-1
CASSLRASSYNEQFF
TGTGCCAGCAGTTTACGAGCTAGCTCCTACAATGAGCAGTTCTTC
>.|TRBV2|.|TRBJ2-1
CASRAVLAEYKGQFF
TGTGCCAGCAGAGCGGTATTAGCGGAGTACAAGGGGCAGTTCTTC
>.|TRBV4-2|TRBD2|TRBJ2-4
CASSQERTSGSRIKNIQYF
TGTGCCAGCAGCCAAGAGAGGACTAGCGGGAGTAGGATCAAAAACATTCAGTACTTC
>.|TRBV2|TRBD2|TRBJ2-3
CAASSGRDSTDTQYF
TGTGCAGCTTCTAGCGGGAGGGACTCCACAGATACGCAGTATTTT
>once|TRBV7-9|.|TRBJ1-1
CASSPATSPGAAFF
TGTGCCAGCAGCCCTGCGACCTCTCCTGGGGCAGCTTTCTTT
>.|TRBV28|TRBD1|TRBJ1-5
CASSLDRGPPQHF
TGTGCCAGCAGTTTAGACAGGGGACCGCCCCAGCATTTT
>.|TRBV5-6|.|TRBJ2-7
CASSLDPSSGEQYF
TGTGCCAGCAGCTTGGATCCCTCTTCGGGGGAGCAGTACTTC
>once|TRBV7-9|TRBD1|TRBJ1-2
CASSLSRDSFLYGYTF
TGTGCCAGCAGCTTAAGCCGGGACAGCTTTCTCTATGGCTACACCTTC
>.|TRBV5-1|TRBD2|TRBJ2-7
CASSHGTSGSEQYF
TGCGCCAGCAGCCATGGTACTAGCGGGAGCGAGCAGTACTTC
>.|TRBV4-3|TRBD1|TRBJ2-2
CASSQHRGSLEGGELFF
TGCGCCAGCAGCCAGCACAGGGGAAGTTTAGAGGGCGGGGAGCTGTTTTTT
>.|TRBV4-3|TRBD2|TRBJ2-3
CASSQDLRTSGLTDTQYF
TGCGCCAGCAGCCAAGATCTAAGAACTAGCGGACTCACAGATACGCAGTATTTT
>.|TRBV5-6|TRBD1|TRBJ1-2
CASSTKTGALYGYTF
TGTGCCAGCAGTACGAAGACAGGGGCCCTCTATGGCTACACCTTC